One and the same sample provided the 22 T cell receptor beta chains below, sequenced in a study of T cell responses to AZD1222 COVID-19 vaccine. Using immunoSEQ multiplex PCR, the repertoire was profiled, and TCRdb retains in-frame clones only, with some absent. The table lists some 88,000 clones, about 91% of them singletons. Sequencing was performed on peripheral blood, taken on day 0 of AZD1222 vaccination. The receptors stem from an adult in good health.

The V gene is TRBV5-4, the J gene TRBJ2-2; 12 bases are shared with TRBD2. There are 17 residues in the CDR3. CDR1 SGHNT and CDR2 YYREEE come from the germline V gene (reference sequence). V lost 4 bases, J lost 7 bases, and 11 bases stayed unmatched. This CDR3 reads CASSGGTSGLPHGELFF. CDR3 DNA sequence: TGTGCCAGCAGCGGGGGGACTAGCGGGCTCCCCCACGGGGAGCTGTTTTTT.

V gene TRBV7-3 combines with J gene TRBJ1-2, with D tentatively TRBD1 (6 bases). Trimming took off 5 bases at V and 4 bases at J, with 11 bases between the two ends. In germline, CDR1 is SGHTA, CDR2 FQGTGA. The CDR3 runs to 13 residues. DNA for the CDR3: TGTGCCAGCAGCACGCAGGGGTTCTATGGCTACACCTTC. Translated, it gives CASSTQGFYGYTF.

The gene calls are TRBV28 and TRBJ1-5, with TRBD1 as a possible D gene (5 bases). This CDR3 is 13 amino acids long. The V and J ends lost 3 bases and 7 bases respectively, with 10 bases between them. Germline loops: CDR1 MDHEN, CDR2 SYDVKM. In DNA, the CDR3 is TGTGCCAGCAGTTTTCCGGGGGAACAGCCCCAGCATTTT. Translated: CASSFPGEQPQHF.

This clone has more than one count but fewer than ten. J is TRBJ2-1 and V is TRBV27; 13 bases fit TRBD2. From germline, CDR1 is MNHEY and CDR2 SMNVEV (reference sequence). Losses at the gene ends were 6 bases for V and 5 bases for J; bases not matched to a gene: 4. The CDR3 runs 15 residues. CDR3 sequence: CASSPGTSGNNEQFF. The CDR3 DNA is TGTGCCAGCAGCCCCGGGACTAGCGGGAACAATGAGCAGTTCTTC.

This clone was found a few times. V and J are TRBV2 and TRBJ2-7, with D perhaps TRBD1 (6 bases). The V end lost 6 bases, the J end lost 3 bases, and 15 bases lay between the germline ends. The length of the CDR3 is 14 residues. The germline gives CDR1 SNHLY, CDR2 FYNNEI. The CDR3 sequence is CASRRDTGGYEQYF. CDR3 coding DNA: TGTGCCAGCAGACGGGACACCGGTGGCTACGAGCAGTACTTC.

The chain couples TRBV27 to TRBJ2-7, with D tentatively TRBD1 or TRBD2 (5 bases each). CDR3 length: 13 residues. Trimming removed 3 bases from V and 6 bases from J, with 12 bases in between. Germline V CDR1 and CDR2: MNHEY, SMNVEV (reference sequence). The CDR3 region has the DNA TGTGCCAGCAGTTTCGGTTCTGGGGGCGAGCAGTACTTC. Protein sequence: CASSFGSGGEQYF.

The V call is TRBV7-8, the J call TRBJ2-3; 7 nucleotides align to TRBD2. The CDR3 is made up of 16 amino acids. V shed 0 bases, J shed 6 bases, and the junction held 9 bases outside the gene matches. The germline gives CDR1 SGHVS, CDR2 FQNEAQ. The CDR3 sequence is CASSLAGGSPLDTQYF. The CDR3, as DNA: TGTGCCAGCAGCTTAGCGGGCGGGAGCCCCCTCGATACGCAGTATTTT.

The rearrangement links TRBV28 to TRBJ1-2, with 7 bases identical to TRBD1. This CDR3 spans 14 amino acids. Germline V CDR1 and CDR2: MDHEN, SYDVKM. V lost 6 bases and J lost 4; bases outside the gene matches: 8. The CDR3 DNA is TGTGCCAGCAGAACCAATCCAGGGGGCTATGGCTACACCTTC. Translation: CASRTNPGGYGYTF.

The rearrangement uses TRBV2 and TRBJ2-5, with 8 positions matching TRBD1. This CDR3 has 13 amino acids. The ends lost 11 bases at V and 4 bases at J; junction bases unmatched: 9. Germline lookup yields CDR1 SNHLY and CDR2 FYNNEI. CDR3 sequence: CAGRRGPLETQYF. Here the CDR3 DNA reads TGTGCCGGCCGCAGGGGGCCTTTAGAGACCCAGTACTTC.

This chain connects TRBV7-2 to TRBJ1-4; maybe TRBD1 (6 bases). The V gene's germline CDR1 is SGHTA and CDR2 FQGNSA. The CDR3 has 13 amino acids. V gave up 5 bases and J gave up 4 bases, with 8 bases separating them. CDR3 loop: CASSGQLNEKLFF. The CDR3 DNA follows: TGTGCCAGCAGCGGACAGCTTAATGAAAAACTGTTTTTT. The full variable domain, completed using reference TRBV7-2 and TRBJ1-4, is GAGVSQSPSNKVTEKGKDVELRCDPISGHTALYWYRQSLGQGLEFLIYFQGNSAPDKSGLPSDRFSAERTGGSVSTLTIQRTQQEDSAVYLCASSGQLNEKLFFGSGTQLSVL.

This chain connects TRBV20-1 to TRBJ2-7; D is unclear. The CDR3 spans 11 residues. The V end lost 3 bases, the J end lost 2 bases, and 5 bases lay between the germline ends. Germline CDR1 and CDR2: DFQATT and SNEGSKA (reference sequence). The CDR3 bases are TGCAGTGCTAGTACGACCTACGAGCAGTACTTC. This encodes CSASTTYEQYF.

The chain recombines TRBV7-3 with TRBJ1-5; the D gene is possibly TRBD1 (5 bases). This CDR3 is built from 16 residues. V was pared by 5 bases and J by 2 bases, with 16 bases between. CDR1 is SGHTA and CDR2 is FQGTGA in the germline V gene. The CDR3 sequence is CASSPSTQGCNQPQHF. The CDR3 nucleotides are TGTGCCAGCAGCCCAAGCACCCAGGGTTGCAATCAGCCCCAGCATTTT.

DNA for the CDR3: TGTGCCAGCAGCCCCCCCGGGTGGGATGAGCAGTTCTTC. This codes for CASSPPGWDEQFF. V and J are TRBV11-3 and TRBJ2-1; D is unclear. V was trimmed by 5 bases and J by 8 bases, leaving 13 bases between them. Germline V gives CDR1 SGHNT, CDR2 YENEEA. The CDR3 extends over 13 amino acids.

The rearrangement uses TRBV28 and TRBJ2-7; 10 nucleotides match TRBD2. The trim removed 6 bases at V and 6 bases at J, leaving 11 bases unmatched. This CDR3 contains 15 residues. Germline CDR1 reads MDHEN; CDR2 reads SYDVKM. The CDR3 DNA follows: TGTGCCAGCAGGACACCCGGGACTAGCGTCGGCGAGCAGTACTTC. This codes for CASRTPGTSVGEQYF.

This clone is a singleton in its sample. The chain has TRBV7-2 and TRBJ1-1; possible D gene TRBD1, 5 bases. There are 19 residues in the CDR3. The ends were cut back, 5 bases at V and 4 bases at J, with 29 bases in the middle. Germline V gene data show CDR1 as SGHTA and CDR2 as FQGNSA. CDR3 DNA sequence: TGTGCCAGCAGCAAGAGGGCGGGGGGAAGGACGGTTTGGAGCACTGAAGCTTTCTTT. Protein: CASSKRAGGRTVWSTEAFF.

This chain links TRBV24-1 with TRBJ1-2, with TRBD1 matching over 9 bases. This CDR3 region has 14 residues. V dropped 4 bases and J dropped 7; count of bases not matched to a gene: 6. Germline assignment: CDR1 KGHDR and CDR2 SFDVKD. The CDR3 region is CATSDRTGVGGYTF. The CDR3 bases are TGTGCCACCAGTGACCGGACAGGGGTGGGTGGCTACACCTTC.

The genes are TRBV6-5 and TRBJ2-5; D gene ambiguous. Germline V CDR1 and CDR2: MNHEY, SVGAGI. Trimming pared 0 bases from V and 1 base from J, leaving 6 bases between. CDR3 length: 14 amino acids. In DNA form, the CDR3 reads TGTGCCAGCAGTTACTCTACTTCCCAAGAGACCCAGTACTTC. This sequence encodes CASSYSTSQETQYF.

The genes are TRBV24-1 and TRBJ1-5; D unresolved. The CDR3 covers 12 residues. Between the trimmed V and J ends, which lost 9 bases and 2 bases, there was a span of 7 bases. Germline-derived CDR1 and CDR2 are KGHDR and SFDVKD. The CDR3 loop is CATGGGNQPQHF. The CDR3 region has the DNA TGTGCCACCGGTGGGGGCAATCAGCCCCAGCATTTT.

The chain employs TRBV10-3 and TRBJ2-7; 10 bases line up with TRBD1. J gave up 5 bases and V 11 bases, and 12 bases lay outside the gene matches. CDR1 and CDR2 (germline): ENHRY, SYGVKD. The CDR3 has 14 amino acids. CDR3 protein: CASKWGQGSHEQYF. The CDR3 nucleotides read TGTGCCTCGAAATGGGGACAGGGGAGCCACGAGCAGTACTTC.

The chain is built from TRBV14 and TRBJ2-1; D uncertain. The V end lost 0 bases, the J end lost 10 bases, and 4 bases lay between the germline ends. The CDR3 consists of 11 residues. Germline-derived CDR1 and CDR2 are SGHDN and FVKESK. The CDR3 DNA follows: TGTGCCAGCAGCCAAGAATACGAGCAGTTCTTC. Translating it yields CASSQEYEQFF.

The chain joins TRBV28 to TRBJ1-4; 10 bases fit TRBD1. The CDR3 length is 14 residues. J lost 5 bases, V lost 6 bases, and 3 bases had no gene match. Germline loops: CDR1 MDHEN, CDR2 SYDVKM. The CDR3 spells CASSMGQGNEKLFF. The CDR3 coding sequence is TGTGCCAGCAGCATGGGACAGGGGAATGAAAAACTGTTTTTT.

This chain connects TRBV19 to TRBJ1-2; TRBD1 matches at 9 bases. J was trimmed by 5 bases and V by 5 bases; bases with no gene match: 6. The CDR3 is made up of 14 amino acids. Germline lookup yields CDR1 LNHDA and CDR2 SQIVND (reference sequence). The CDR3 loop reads CASSQWDRAYGYTF. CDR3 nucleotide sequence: TGTGCCAGTAGTCAATGGGACAGGGCATATGGCTACACCTTC. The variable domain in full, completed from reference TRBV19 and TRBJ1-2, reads DGGITQSPKYLFRKEGQNVTLSCEQNLNHDAMYWYRQDPGQGLRLIYYSQIVNDFQKGDIAEGYSVSREKKESFPLTVTSAQKNPTAFYLCASSQWDRAYGYTFGSGTRLTVV.